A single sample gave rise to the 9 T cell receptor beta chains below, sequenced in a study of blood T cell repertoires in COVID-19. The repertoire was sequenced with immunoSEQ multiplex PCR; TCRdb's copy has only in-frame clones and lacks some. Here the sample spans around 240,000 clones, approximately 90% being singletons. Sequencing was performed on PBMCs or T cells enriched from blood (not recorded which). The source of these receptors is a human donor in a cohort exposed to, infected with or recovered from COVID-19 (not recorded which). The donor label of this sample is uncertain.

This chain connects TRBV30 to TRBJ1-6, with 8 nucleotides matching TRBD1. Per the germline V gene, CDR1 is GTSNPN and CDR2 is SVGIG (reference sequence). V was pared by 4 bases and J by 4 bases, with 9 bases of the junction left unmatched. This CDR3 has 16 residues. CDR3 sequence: CAWTTGVGAYNSPLHF. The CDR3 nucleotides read TGTGCCTGGACGACAGGGGTAGGGGCATATAATTCACCCCTCCACTTT.

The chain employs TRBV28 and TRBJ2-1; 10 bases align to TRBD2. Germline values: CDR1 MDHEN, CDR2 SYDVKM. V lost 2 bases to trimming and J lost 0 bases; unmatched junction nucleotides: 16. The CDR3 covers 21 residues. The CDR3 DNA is TGTGCCAGCAGTTTAACGTCCATAGTAGCGGGGGGCGTTAGCTCCTACAATGAGCAGTTCTTC. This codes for CASSLTSIVAGGVSSYNEQFF.

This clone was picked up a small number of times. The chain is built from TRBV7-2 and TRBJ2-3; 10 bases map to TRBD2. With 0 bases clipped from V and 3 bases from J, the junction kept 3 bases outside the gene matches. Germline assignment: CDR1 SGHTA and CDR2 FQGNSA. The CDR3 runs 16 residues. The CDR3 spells CASSLALAGATDTQYF. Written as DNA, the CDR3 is TGTGCCAGCAGCTTAGCCCTAGCGGGGGCGACAGATACGCAGTATTTT.

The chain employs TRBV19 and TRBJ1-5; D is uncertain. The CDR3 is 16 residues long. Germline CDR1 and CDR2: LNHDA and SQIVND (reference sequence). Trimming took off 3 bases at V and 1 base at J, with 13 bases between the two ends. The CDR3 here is CASSISFVLSNQPQHF. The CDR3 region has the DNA TGTGCCAGTAGTATCTCGTTCGTCCTCAGCAATCAGCCCCAGCATTTT.

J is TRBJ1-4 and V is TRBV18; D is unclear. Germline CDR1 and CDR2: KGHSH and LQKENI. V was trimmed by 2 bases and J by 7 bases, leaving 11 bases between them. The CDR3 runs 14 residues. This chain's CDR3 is CASSPEVKTEKLFF. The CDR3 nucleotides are TGTGCCAGCTCACCAGAGGTCAAGACTGAAAAACTGTTTTTT.

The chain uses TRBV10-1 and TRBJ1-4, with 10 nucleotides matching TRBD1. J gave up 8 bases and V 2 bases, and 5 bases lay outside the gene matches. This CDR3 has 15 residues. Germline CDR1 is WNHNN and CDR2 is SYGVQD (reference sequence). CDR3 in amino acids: CASSERDRGGEKLFF. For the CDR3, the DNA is TGCGCCAGCAGTGAGAGGGACAGGGGAGGGGAAAAACTGTTTTTT.

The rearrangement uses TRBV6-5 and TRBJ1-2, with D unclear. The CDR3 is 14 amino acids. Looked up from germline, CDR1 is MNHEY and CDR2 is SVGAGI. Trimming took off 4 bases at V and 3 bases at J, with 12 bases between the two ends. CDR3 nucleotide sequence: TGTGCCAGCAGTTTCAACAGAATGGACTATGGCTACACCTTC. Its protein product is CASSFNRMDYGYTF.

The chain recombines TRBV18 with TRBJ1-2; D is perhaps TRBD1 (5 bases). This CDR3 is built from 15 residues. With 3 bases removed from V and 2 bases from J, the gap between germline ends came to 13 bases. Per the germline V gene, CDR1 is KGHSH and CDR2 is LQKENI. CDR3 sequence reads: CASSPLQAINYGYTF. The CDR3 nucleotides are TGTGCCAGCTCACCCTTACAGGCAATAAACTATGGCTACACCTTC.

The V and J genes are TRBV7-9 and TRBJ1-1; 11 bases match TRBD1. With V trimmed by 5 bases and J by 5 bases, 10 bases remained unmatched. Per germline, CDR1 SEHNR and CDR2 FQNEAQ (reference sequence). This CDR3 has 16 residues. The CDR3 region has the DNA TGTGCCAGCAGCAGTTCGGACAGGGGGCGGGGGACTGAAGCTTTCTTT. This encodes CASSSSDRGRGTEAFF.